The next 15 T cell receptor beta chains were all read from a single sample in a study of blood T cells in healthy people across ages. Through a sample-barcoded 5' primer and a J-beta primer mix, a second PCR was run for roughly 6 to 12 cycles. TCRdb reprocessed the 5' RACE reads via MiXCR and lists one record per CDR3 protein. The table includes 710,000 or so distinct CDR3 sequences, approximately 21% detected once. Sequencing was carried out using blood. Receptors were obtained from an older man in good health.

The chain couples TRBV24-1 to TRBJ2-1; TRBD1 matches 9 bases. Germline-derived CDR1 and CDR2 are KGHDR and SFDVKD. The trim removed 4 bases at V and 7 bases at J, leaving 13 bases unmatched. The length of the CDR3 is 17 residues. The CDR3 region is CATSDSAPGTGRNEQFF. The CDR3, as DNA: TGTGCCACCAGTGACTCCGCCCCCGGGACAGGGCGGAATGAGCAGTTCTTC.

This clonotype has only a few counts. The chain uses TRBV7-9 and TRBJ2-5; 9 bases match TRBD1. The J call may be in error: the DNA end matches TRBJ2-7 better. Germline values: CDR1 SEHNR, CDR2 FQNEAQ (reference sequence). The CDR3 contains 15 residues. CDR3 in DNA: TGTGCCAGCAGCTTAGCGGGACAGGGAACCTACGAGCAGTACTTC. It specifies CASSLAGQGTYEQYF.

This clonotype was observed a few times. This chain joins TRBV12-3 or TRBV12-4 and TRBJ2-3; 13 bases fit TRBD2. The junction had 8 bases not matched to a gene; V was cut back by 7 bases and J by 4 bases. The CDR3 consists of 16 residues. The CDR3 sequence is CASTLRLAGGPDTQYF. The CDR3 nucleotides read TGTGCCAGCACATTGCGACTAGCGGGGGGCCCAGATACGCAGTATTTT.

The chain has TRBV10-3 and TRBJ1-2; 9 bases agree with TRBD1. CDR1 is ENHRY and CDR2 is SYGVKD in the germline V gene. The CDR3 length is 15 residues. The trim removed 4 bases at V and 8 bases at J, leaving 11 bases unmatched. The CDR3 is CAISALEGQGNGYTF. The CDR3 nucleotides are TGTGCCATCAGTGCCCTCGAGGGACAGGGAAACGGCTACACCTTC.

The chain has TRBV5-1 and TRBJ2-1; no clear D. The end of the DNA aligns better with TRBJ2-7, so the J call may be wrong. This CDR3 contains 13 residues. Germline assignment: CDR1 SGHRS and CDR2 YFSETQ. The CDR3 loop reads CASSLGTIYEQYF. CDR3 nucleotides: TGCGCCAGCAGCTTAGGAACGATCTACGAGCAGTACTTC.

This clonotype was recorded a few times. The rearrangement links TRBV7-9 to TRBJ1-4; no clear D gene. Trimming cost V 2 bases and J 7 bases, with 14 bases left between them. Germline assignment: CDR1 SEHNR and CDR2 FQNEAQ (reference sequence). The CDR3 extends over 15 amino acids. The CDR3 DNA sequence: TGTGCCAGCAGCTTATGGAACACCCGGGGTGAAAAACTGTTTTTT. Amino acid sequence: CASSLWNTRGEKLFF.

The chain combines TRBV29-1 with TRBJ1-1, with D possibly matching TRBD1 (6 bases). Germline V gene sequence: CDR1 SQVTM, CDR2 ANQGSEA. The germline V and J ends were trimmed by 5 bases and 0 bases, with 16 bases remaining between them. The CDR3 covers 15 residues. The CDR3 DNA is TGCAGCGTTTACAATCCAGGGGAGGTGAACACTGAAGCTTTCTTT. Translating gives CSVYNPGEVNTEAFF.

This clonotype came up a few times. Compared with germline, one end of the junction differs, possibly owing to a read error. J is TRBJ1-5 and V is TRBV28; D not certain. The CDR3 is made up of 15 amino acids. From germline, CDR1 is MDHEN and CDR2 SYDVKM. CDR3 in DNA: TGTGCCGGCAGTTTGCCCCTAGGGTTGGGGCAGCCCCAGCATTTT. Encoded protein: CAGSLPLGLGQPQHF. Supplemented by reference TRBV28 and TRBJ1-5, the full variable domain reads DVKVTQSSRYLVKRTGEKVFLECVQDMDHENMFWYRQDPGLGLRLIYFSYDVKMKEKGDIPEGYSVSREKKERFSLILESASTNQTSMYLCAGSLPLGLGQPQHFGDGTRLSIL.

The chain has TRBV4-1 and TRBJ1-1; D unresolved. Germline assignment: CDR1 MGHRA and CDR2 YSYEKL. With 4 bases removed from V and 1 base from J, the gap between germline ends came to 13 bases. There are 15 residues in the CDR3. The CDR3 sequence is CASSPSTAKNTEAFF. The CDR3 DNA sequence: TGCGCCAGCAGCCCCAGCACAGCTAAGAACACTGAAGCTTTCTTT.

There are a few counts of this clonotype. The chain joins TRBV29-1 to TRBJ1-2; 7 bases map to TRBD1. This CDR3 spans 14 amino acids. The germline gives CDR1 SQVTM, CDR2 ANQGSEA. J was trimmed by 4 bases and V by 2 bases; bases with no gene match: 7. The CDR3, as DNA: TGCAGCGTTGAACAAGGACAGGAGGTCTATGGCTACACCTTC. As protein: CSVEQGQEVYGYTF.

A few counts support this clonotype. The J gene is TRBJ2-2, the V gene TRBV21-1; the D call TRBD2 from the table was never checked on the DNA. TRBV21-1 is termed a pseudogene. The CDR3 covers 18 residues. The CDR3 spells CASSKVAGGHWATGELFF. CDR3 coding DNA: TGTGCCAGCAGCAAGGTCGCGGGGGGGCATTGGGCAACCGGGGAGCTGTTTTTT.

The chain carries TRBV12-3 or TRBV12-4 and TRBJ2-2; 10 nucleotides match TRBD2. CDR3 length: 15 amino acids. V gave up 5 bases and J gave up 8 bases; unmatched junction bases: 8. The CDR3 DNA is TGTGCCAGCAGTCCAAGCGGGGGGGAAAGGGGGGAGCTGTTTTTT. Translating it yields CASSPSGGERGELFF.

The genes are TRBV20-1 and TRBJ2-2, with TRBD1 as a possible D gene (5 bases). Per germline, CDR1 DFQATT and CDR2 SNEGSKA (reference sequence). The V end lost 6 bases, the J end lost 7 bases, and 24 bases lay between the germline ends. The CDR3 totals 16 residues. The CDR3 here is CSAIPLRVETGGELFF. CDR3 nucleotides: TGCAGTGCCATTCCCCTAAGGGTTGAAACAGGCGGGGAGCTGTTTTTT.

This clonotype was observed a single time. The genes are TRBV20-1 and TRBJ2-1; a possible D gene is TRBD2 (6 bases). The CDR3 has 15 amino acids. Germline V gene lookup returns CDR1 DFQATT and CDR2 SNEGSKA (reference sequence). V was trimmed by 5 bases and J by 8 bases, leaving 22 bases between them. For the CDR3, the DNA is TGCAGTGCTCGCCCTAAGGGCGGGATGGCATATGAGCAGTTCTTC. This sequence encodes CSARPKGGMAYEQFF.

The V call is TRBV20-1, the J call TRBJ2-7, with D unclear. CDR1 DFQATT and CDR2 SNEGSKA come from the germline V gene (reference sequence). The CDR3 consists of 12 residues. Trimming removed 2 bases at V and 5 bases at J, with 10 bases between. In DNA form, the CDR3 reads TGCAGTGCTAGACGGAATCGGAACGAGCAGTACTTC. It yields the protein CSARRNRNEQYF.